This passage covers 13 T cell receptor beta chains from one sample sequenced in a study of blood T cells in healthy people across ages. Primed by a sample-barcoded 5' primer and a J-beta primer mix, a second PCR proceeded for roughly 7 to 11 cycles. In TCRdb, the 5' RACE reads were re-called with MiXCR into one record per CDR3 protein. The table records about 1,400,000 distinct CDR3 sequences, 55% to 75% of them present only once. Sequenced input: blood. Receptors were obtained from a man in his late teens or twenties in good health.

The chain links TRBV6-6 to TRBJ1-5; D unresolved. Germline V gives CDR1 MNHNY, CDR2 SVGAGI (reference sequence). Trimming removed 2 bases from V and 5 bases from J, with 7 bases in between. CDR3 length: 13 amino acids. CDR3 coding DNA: TGTGCCAGCAGTTACGTCCTGGATCAGCCCCAGCATTTT. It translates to CASSYVLDQPQHF.

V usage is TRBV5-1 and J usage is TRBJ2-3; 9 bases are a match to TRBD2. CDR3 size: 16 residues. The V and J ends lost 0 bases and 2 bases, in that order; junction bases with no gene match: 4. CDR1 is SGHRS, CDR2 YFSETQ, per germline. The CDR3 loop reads CASSLASGVATDTQYF. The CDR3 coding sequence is TGCGCCAGCAGCTTGGCTAGCGGGGTGGCCACAGATACGCAGTATTTT.

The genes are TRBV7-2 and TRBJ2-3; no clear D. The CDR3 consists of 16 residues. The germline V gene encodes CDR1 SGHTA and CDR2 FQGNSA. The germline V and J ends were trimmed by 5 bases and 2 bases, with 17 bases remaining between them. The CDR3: CASSPRSLPPTDTQYF. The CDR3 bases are TGTGCCAGCAGCCCCCGCTCACTCCCTCCCACAGATACGCAGTATTTT.

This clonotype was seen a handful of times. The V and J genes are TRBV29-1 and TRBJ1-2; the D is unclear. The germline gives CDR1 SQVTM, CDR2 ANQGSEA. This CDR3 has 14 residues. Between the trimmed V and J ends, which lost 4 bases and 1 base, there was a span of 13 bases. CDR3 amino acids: CSVVVADLNYGYTF. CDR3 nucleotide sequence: TGCAGCGTTGTGGTCGCAGATCTTAACTATGGCTACACCTTC.

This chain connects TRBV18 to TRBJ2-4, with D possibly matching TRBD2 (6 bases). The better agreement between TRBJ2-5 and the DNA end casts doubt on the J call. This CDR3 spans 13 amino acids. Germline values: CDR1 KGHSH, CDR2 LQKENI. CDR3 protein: CASSASEQETQYF. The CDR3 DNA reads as TGTGCCAGCTCGGCTAGCGAACAAGAGACCCAGTACTTC.

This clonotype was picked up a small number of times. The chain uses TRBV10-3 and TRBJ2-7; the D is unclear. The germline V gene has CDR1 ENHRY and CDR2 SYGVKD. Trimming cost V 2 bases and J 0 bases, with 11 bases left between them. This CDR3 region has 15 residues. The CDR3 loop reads CAISEAGRSSYEQYF. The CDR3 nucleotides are TGTGCCATCAGTGAGGCAGGAAGGAGCTCCTACGAGCAGTACTTC.

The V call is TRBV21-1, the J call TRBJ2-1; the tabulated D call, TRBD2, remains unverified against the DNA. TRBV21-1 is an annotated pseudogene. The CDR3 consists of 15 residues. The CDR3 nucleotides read TGTGCCAGCAGCCCCCCGGCACTAGCGCCTCGTGAGCAGTTCTTC. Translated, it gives CASSPPALAPREQFF.

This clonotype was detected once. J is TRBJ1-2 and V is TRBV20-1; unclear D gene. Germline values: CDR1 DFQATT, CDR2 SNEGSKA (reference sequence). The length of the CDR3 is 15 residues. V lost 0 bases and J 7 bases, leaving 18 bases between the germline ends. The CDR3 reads CSARDRPQPPFGYTF. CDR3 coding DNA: TGCAGTGCTAGAGATCGTCCACAGCCCCCTTTTGGCTACACCTTC.

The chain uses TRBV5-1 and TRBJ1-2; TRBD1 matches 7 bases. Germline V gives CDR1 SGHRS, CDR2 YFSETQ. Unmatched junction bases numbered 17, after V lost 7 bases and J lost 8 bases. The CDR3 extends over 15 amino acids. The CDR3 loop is CASGRDSGQYEGYTF. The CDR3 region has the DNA TGCGCCAGCGGCCGGGACAGCGGCCAATATGAAGGCTACACCTTC. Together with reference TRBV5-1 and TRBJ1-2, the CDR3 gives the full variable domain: KAGVTQTPRYLIKTRGQQVTLSCSPISGHRSVSWYQQTPGQGLQFLFEYFSETQRNKGNFPGRFSGRQFSNSRSEMNVSTLELGDSALYLCASGRDSGQYEGYTFGSGTRLTVV.

Here the CDR3 DNA reads TGTGCCAGCACCCGGGACTACACGAACACCGGGGAGCTGTTTTTT. Translated, it gives CASTRDYTNTGELFF. The chain is built from TRBV11-2 and TRBJ2-2; 7 nucleotides agree with TRBD2. The CDR3 consists of 15 residues. Trimming at V came to 7 bases and at J to 0 bases, leaving 5 bases not matched to a gene. The V gene's germline CDR1 is SGHAT and CDR2 FQNNGV.

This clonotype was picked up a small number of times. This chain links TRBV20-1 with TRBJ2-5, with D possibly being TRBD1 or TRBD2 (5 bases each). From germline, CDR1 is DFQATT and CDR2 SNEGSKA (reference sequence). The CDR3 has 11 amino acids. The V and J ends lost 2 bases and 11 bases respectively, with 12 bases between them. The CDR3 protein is CSARPREGQYF. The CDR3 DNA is TGCAGTGCTAGACCCCGTGAGGGGCAGTACTTC.

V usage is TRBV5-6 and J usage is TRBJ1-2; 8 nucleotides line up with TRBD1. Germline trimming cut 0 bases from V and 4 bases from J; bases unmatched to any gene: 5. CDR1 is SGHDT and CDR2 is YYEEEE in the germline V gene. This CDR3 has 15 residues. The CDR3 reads CASSLVSGGGYGYTF. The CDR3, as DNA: TGTGCCAGCAGCTTGGTGTCAGGGGGCGGCTATGGCTACACCTTC.

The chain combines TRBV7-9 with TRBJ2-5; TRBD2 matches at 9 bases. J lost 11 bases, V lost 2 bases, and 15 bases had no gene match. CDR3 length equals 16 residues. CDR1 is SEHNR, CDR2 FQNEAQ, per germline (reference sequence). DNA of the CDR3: TGTGCCAGCAGCTTATTTGCGGGAGGGGGCTACAATGAGCAGTACTTC. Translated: CASSLFAGGGYNEQYF.